This T cell receptor (beta chain) was sequenced for a study of precursors of human CD4 cytotoxic T cells. Study-wide findings and caveats: Human observational data cannot definitively show precursor-to-effector differentiation direction. Expanded effector clonotypes formed a larger share of IL-7Rhigh TEMRA than TEM or TCM clonotypes. Compared with TCM and TEM, TEMRA subsets showed lower diversity and more expanded clonotypes.

The length of the CDR3 is 14 residues. Looked up from germline, CDR1 is GTSNPN and CDR2 is SVGIG (reference sequence). Unmatched junction bases numbered 14, after V lost 6 bases and J lost 10 bases. Bulk UMI-based sequencing covered sorted CD4+ central memory, effector memory, IL-7R-high and IL-7R-negative TEMRA subsets. TCRdb processed the reads anew with MiXCR; each CDR3 protein has one entry. The data contain about 300 distinct CDR3 sequences, over 20% of them seen just once; the ten biggest clones take up approximately 33%. Turning to this clonotype: What it binds is not known.

The sample consisted of memory CD4+ T cells from blood (PBMCs). The sequence was collected from a human donor in good health. This rearrangement joins TRBV30 to TRBJ2-1, with 8 bases fitting TRBD2. The CDR3 sequence is CACQGLAPNSEQFF. The CDR3 DNA is TGTGCCTGCCAAGGACTAGCTCCCAATTCGGAGCAGTTCTTC.